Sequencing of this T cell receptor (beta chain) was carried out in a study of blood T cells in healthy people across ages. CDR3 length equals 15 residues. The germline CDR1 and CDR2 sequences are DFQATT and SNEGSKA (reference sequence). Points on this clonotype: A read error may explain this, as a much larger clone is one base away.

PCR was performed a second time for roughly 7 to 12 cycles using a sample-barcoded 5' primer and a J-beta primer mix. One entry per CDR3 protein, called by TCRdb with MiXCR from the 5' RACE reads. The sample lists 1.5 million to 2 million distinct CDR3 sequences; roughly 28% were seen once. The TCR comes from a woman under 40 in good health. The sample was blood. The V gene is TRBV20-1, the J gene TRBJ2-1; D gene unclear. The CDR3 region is CSARDPTSSCNEQFF. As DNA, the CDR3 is TGCAGTGCTAGAGATCCCACGAGCTCCTGCAATGAGCAGTTCTTC.